This record concerns one TCR beta chain sequence. Its specificity is unknown. This sample is part of a study of OX40 agonist ivuxolimab in advanced cancers. TCRdb keeps only in-frame clones here, not all; method: immunoSEQ multiplex PCR. Among about 70,000 clones listed, approximately 89% were seen once. V lost 6 bases to trimming and J lost 3 bases, with 9 bases between them. CDR3 length: 13 residues. Germline CDR1 is MNHNS and CDR2 is SASEGT. Study-wide points: In CD8+ T cells, expanded clones were on average more numerous than in CD4+.

This chain connects TRBV6-1 to TRBJ1-5; possible D gene TRBD1, 5 bases. The source of this sequence is an adult with an advanced solid tumor such as melanoma, head and neck, liver or kidney cancer. Sequenced material: CD4+ or CD8+ T cells sorted from blood, taken in a trial of the OX40 agonist ivuxolimab. The CDR3 here is CASSDSYNQPQHF. Written as DNA, the CDR3 is TGTGCCAGCAGCGACAGTTACAATCAGCCCCAGCATTTT.